The clone carrying this T cell receptor (beta chain) appeared a single time. This sample stems from a study of blood T cell repertoires in COVID-19. Germline assignment: CDR1 ENHRY and CDR2 SYGVKD. The ends lost 4 bases at V and 7 bases at J; junction bases unmatched: 10. The CDR3 contains 15 residues. The repertoire was sequenced with immunoSEQ multiplex PCR; TCRdb's copy has only in-frame clones and lacks some. The sample has 150,000 to 200,000 clones, 70% to 90% seen once. Material: PBMCs or T cells enriched from blood (not recorded which). This clonotype originated in a woman aged 18-29 years who had recovered from COVID-19. The chain links TRBV10-3 to TRBJ1-5; 7 bases fit TRBD1. As DNA, the CDR3 is TGTGCCATCAGTGCCTCGACAGGGATGAACCAGCCCCAGCATTTT. As protein: CAISASTGMNQPQHF.